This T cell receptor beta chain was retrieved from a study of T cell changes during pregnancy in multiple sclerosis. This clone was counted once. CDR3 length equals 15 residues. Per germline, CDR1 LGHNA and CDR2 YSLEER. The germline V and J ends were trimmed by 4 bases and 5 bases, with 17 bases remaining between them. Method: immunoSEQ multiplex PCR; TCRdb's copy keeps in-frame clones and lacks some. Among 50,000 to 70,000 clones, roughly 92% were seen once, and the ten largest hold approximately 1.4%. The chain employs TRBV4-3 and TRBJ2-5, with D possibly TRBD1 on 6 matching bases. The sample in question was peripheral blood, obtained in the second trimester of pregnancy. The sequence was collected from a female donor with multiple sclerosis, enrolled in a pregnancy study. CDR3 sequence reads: CASSPSGTSGETQYF. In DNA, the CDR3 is TGCGCCAGCAGCCCTTCCGGGACATCAGGCGAGACCCAGTACTTC.